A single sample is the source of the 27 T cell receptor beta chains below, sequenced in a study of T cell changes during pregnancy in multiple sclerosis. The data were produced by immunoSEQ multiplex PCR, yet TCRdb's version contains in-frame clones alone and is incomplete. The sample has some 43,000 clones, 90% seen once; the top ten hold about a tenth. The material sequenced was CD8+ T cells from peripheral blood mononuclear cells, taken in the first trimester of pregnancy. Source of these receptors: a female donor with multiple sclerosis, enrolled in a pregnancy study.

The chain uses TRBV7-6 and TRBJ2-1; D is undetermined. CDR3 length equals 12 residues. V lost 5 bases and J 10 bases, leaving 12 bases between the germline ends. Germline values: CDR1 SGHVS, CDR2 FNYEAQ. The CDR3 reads CASSRASKEQFF. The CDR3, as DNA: TGTGCCAGCAGCCGAGCGTCTAAGGAGCAGTTCTTC.

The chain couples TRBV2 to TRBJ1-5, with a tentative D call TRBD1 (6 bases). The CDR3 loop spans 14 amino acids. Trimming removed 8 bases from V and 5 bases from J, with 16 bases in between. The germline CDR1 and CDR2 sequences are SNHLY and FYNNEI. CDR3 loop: CASSWGGAYQPQHF. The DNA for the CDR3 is TGTGCCAGCTCCTGGGGGGGCGCGTATCAGCCCCAGCATTTT.

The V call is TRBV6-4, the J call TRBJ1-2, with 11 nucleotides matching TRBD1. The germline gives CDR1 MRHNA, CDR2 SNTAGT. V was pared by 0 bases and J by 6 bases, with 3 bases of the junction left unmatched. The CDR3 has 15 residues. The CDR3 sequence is CASSDSGTGGDGYTF. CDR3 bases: TGTGCCAGCAGTGACTCCGGGACAGGGGGGGATGGCTACACCTTC.

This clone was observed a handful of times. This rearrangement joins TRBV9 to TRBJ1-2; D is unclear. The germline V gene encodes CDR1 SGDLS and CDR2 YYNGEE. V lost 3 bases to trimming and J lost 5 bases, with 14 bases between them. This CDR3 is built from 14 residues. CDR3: CASSAGTVGYGYTF. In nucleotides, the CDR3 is TGTGCCAGCAGCGCGGGAACGGTCGGATATGGCTACACCTTC.

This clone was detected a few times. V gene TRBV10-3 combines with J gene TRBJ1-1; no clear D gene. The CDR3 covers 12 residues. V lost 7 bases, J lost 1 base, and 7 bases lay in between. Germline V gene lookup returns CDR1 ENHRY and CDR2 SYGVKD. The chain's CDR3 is CAIITENTEAFF. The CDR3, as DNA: TGTGCCATCATAACAGAGAACACTGAAGCTTTCTTT.

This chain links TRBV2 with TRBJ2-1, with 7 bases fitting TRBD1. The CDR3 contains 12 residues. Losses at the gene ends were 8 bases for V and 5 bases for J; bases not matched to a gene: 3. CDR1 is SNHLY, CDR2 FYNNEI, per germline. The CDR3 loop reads CASETGNNEQFF. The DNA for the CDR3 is TGTGCCAGCGAGACAGGGAACAATGAGCAGTTCTTC.

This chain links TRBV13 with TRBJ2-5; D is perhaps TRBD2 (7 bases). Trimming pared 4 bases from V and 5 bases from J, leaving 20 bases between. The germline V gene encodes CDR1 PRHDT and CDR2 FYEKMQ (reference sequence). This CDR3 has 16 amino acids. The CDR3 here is CASSSSLAAGAETQYF. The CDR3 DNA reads TGTGCCAGCAGCTCGTCTCTAGCGGCGGGGGCGGAGACCCAGTACTTC.

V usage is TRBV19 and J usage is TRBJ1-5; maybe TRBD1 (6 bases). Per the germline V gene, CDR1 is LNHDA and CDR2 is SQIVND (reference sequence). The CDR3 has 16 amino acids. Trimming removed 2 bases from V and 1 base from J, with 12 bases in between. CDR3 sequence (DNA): TGTGCCAGTAGTATATTAATAGGGGGAAGCAATCAGCCCCAGCATTTT. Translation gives CASSILIGGSNQPQHF.

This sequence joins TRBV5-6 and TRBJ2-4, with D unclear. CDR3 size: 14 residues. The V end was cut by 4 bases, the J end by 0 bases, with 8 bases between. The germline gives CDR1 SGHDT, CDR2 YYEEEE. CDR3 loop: CASSPGLAKNIQYF. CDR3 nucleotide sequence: TGTGCCAGCAGCCCAGGCTTAGCCAAAAACATTCAGTACTTC.

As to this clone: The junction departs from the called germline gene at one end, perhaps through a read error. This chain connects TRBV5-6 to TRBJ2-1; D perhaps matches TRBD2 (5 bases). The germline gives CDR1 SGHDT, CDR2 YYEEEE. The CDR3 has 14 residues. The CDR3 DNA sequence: TGTGCCAGCACCTTGGGGTCGGGGTACAATGAGCAGTTCTTC. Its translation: CASTLGSGYNEQFF. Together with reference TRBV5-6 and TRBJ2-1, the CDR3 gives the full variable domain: DAGVTQSPTHLIKTRGQQVTLRCSPKSGHDTVSWYQQALGQGPQFIFQYYEEEERQRGNFPDRFSGHQFPNYSSELNVNALLLGDSALYLCASTLGSGYNEQFFGPGTRLTVL.

CDR3 in amino acids: CASSQDPGEYTEAFF. The CDR3 nucleotides read TGCGCCAGCAGCCAAGATCCCGGGGAATACACTGAAGCTTTCTTT. The J gene is TRBJ1-1, the V gene TRBV4-1, with D unclear. The V and J ends lost 0 bases and 3 bases respectively, with 11 bases between them. The CDR3 has 15 amino acids. In germline, CDR1 is MGHRA, CDR2 YSYEKL.

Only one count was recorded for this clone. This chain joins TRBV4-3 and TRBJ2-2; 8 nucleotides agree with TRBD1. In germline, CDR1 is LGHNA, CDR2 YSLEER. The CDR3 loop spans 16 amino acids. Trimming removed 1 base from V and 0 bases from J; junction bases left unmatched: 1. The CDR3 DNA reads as TGCGCCAGCAGCCAAGCAGGGGGCGCGAACACCGGGGAGCTGTTTTTT. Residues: CASSQAGGANTGELFF.

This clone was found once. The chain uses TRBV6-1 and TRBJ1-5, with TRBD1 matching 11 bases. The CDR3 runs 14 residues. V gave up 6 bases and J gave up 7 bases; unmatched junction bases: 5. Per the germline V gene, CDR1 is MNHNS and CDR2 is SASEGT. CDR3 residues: CASRDRGLLQPQHF. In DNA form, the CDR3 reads TGTGCCAGCAGGGACAGGGGGCTGTTGCAGCCCCAGCATTTT.

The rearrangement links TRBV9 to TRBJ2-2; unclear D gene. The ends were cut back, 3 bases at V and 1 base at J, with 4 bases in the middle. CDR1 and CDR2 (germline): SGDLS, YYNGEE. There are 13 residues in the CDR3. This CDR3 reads CASSDRNTGELFF. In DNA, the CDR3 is TGTGCCAGCAGCGACAGGAACACCGGGGAGCTGTTTTTT.

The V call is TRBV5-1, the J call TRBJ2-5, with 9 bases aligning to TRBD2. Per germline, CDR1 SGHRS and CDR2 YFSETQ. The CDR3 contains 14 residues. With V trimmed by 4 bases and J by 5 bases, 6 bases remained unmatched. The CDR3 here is CASSVAGVAETQYF. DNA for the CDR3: TGCGCCAGCAGCGTAGCGGGAGTCGCGGAGACCCAGTACTTC.

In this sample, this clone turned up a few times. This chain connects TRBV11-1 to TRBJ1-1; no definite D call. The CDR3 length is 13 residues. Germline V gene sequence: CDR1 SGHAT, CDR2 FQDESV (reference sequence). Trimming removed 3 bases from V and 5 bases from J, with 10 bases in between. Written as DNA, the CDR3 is TGTGCCAGCAGCTTTAGCGCCGGTACTGAAGCTTTCTTT. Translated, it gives CASSFSAGTEAFF.

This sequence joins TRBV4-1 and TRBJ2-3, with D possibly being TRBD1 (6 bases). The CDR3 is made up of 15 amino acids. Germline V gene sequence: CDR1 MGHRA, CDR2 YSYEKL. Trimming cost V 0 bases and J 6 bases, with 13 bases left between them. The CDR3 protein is CASSQDLQGSDTQYF. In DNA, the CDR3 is TGCGCCAGCAGCCAAGATTTACAGGGCTCGGATACGCAGTATTTT.

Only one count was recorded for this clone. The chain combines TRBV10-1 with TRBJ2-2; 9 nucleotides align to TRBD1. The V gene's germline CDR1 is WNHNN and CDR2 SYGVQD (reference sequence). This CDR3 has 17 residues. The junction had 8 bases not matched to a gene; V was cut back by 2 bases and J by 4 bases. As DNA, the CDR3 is TGCGCCAGCAGTGAGGATCCGGGACAGGGTTTCACCGGGGAGCTGTTTTTT. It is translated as CASSEDPGQGFTGELFF.

The CDR3 DNA follows: TGTGCCTGGGAACCGGGACAGGCTGAAGCTTTCTTT. The encoded protein is CAWEPGQAEAFF. This chain uses TRBV30 with TRBJ1-1, with TRBD1 matching over 8 bases. The CDR3 has 12 amino acids. Trimming at V came to 5 bases and at J to 6 bases, leaving 5 bases not matched to a gene. CDR1 and CDR2 from the germline V gene are GTSNPN and SVGIG (reference sequence).

For the CDR3, the DNA is TGTGCCAGCCACAGGGGGCTGGGCGACGAGCAGTACTTC. This gives the protein CASHRGLGDEQYF. This chain connects TRBV2 to TRBJ2-7; 9 positions match TRBD1. CDR1 and CDR2 from the germline V gene are SNHLY and FYNNEI. After removal of 8 bases from V and 5 bases from J, the junction contained 7 bases not matched to a gene. The CDR3 has 13 residues.

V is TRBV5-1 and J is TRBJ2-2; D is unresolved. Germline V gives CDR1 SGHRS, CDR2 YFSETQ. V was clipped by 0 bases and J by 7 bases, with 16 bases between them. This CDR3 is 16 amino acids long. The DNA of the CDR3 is TGCGCCAGCAGCTTGGCCCCATCCAGTAGGAGCGGGGAGCTGTTTTTT. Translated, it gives CASSLAPSSRSGELFF. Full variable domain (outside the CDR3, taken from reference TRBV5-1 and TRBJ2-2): KAGVTQTPRYLIKTRGQQVTLSCSPISGHRSVSWYQQTPGQGLQFLFEYFSETQRNKGNFPGRFSGRQFSNSRSEMNVSTLELGDSALYLCASSLAPSSRSGELFFGEGSRLTVL.

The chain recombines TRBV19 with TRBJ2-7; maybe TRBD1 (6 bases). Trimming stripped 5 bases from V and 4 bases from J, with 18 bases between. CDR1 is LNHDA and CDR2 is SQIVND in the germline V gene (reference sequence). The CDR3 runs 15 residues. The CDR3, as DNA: TGTGCCAGTAGTTTTAGAGAGGACAGACTATACGAGCAGTACTTC. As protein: CASSFREDRLYEQYF. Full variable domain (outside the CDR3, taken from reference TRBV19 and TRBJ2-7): DGGITQSPKYLFRKEGQNVTLSCEQNLNHDAMYWYRQDPGQGLRLIYYSQIVNDFQKGDIAEGYSVSREKKESFPLTVTSAQKNPTAFYLCASSFREDRLYEQYFGPGTRLTVT.

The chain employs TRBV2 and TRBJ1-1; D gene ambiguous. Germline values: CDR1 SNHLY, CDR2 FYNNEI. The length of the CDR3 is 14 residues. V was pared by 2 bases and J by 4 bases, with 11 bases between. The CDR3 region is CASSERGRITEAFF. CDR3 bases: TGTGCCAGCAGTGAAAGAGGCCGAATCACTGAAGCTTTCTTT.

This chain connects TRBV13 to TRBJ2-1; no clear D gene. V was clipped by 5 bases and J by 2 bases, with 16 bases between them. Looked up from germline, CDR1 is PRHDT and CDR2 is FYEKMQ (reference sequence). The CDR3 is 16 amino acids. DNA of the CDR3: TGTGCCAGCAGCCCCCCCGGTCTAGGTACCTACAATGAGCAGTTCTTC. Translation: CASSPPGLGTYNEQFF. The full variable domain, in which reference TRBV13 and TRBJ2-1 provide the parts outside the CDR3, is AAGVIQSPRHLIKEKRETATLKCYPIPRHDTVYWYQQGPGQDPQFLISFYEKMQSDKGSIPDRFSAQQFSDYHSELNMSSLELGDSALYFCASSPPGLGTYNEQFFGPGTRLTVL.

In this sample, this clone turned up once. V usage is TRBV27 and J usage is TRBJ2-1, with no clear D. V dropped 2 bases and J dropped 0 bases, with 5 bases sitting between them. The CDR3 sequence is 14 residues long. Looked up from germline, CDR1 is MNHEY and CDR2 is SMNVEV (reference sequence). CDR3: CASSLGSSYNEQFF. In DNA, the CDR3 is TGTGCCAGCAGTTTAGGCAGCTCCTACAATGAGCAGTTCTTC.

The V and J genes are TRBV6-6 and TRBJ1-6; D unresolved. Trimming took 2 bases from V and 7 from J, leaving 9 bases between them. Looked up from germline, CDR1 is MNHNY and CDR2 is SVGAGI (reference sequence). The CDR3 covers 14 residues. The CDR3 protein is CASSYRVSNSPLHF. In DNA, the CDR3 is TGTGCCAGCAGTTACCGGGTCTCAAATTCACCCCTCCACTTT.

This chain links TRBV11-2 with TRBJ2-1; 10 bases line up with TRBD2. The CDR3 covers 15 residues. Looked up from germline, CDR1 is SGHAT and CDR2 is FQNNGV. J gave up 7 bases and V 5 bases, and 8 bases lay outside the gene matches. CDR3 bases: TGTGCCAGCAGCCCGTGGACTAGCGGAAGAAATGAGCAGTTCTTC. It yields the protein CASSPWTSGRNEQFF.